What follows are 21 T cell receptor beta chains derived from one specimen sequenced in a study of response to subunit inactivated influenza vaccine. MiXCR, run by TCRdb on the RT-PCR reads, gives a single entry per CDR3 protein. The sample records around 530,000 distinct CDR3 sequences, approximately 17% being singletons. The sequences come from CD4+ T cells sorted from PBMCs, collected roughly 24 months after vaccination. The receptors come from a man between 50 and 75 years old who received an inactivated influenza vaccine.

This sequence joins TRBV4-2 and TRBJ2-2; 9 bases match TRBD1. Trimming cost V 4 bases and J 3 bases; bases outside gene matches: 9. The CDR3 is 17 amino acids. Germline V gene sequence: CDR1 LGHNA, CDR2 YNFKEQ. CDR3 region: CASSLLQGARDTGELFF. CDR3 nucleotide sequence: TGTGCCAGCAGCCTCTTACAGGGGGCGCGGGACACCGGGGAGCTGTTTTTT.

The CDR3 DNA follows: TGTGCCACCAGCAGAACTAAGACTACCTACGAGCAGTACTTC. Its protein product is CATSRTKTTYEQYF. The rearrangement uses TRBV15 and TRBJ2-7; TRBD2 is a possible D gene (5 bases). The CDR3 consists of 14 residues. V dropped 2 bases and J dropped 2 bases, with 10 bases sitting between them. CDR1 is LNHNV and CDR2 is YYDKDF in the germline V gene (reference sequence).

The chain has TRBV7-2 and TRBJ2-2; D gene uncertain. Deletions cut 1 base from V and 1 base from J, with 7 bases between. The V gene's germline CDR1 is SGHTA and CDR2 FQGNSA. The CDR3 extends over 15 amino acids. The DNA of the CDR3 is TGTGCCAGCAGCTTAGATAGCCGGAACACCGGGGAGCTGTTTTTT. It codes for CASSLDSRNTGELFF.

The chain combines TRBV20-1 with TRBJ2-1; 7 bases match TRBD2. This CDR3 comprises 15 residues. Germline assignment: CDR1 DFQATT and CDR2 SNEGSKA (reference sequence). V was clipped by 4 bases and J by 7 bases; unmatched bases: 13. CDR3 DNA: TGCAGTGCTATGGGTCTAGCGGCCCTCTCAAATGAGCAGTTCTTC. This encodes CSAMGLAALSNEQFF.

The rearrangement uses TRBV29-1 and TRBJ2-1; D possibly corresponds to TRBD1 (6 bases). Trimming cost V 3 bases and J 12 bases, with 21 bases left between them. CDR1 and CDR2 from the germline V gene are SQVTM and ANQGSEA. There are 14 residues in the CDR3. The CDR3 here is CSVDRPGQGLGQFF. The DNA for the CDR3 is TGCAGCGTTGACCGACCGGGACAAGGTCTAGGGCAGTTCTTC.

The chain combines TRBV28 with TRBJ2-1, with D tentatively TRBD1 or TRBD2 (5 bases each). V shed 3 bases and J shed 6 bases, with 18 bases lying between them. CDR1 and CDR2 from the germline V gene are MDHEN and SYDVKM. The CDR3 runs to 16 residues. In nucleotides, the CDR3 is TGTGCCAGCAGTTTTGTAAGCGGATCCAGGGTCAATGAGCAGTTCTTC. This codes for CASSFVSGSRVNEQFF.

The rearrangement uses TRBV5-6 and TRBJ1-1; D is ambiguous. Trimming took 0 bases from V and 11 from J, leaving 14 bases between them. Germline CDR1 is SGHDT and CDR2 is YYEEEE. CDR3 length: 13 amino acids. The CDR3: CASSLAAEITAFF. CDR3 coding DNA: TGTGCCAGCAGCTTGGCTGCTGAAATTACGGCTTTCTTT.

This clonotype has just a few counts. V and J are TRBV5-1 and TRBJ2-1; D not certain. CDR3 length: 15 residues. Looked up from germline, CDR1 is SGHRS and CDR2 is YFSETQ. V was cut by 3 bases and J by 5 bases, with 15 bases left in between. The CDR3 coding sequence is TGCGCCAGCAGCTCTTCTAGGGTTCGGCACAATGAGCAGTTCTTC. It specifies CASSSSRVRHNEQFF.

Only a few counts were recorded for this clonotype. The chain couples TRBV5-1 to TRBJ2-7; D remains ambiguous. V lost 0 bases and J lost 0, with 16 bases in between. This CDR3 comprises 17 residues. Germline V lookup: CDR1 SGHRS, CDR2 YFSETQ. This CDR3 reads CASSLALGPPSSYEQYF. The CDR3 DNA reads TGCGCCAGCAGCTTGGCCCTGGGTCCGCCAAGCTCCTACGAGCAGTACTTC.

This clonotype occurred a few times. The chain carries TRBV9 and TRBJ2-1; the D is unclear. Germline CDR1 is SGDLS and CDR2 is YYNGEE. The V end lost 2 bases, the J end lost 6 bases, and 15 bases lay between the germline ends. CDR3 size: 15 residues. Here the CDR3 DNA reads TGTGCCAGCAGCGTTTCCGCAGGTTCCCCCAATGAGCAGTTCTTC. The encoded protein is CASSVSAGSPNEQFF.

This clonotype was detected only a few times. The J gene is TRBJ2-7, the V gene TRBV20-1; 11 bases map to TRBD1. Trimming cost V 3 bases and J 5 bases; bases outside gene matches: 3. The CDR3 totals 13 residues. CDR1 is DFQATT, CDR2 SNEGSKA, per germline (reference sequence). CDR3 amino acids: CSARGQGGDEQYF. The CDR3 region has the DNA TGCAGTGCTAGGGGACAGGGGGGAGACGAGCAGTACTTC.

A few counts support this clonotype. The chain combines TRBV6-5 with TRBJ2-1, with 7 bases fitting TRBD1. This CDR3 is built from 15 residues. Trimming cost V 4 bases and J 9 bases; bases outside gene matches: 12. Germline V gene lookup returns CDR1 MNHEY and CDR2 SVGAGI. This chain's CDR3 is CASSFTGTVSREQFF. The CDR3 DNA sequence: TGTGCCAGCAGTTTTACCGGGACAGTATCCCGTGAGCAGTTCTTC.

In this sample, this clonotype turned up a few times. V and J are TRBV20-1 and TRBJ2-6, with 9 bases fitting TRBD2. This CDR3 region has 18 residues. Trimming cost V 1 base and J 0 bases; bases outside gene matches: 7. Looked up from germline, CDR1 is DFQATT and CDR2 is SNEGSKA (reference sequence). The CDR3 nucleotides read TGCAGTGCTAGAGGGCGGGGGGGGAGCCCCTCTGGGGCCAACGTCCTGACTTTC. It is translated as CSARGRGGSPSGANVLTF.

Only a few counts were recorded for this clonotype. The chain has TRBV3-1 and TRBJ2-1; TRBD2 agrees at 13 bases. CDR3 length: 18 amino acids. Germline assignment: CDR1 LGHDT and CDR2 YNNKEL (reference sequence). V trimming: 0 bases; J trimming: 4 bases; junction bases outside the gene matches: 6. This CDR3 is CASSQDWTSGGPYNEQFF. The CDR3 coding sequence is TGTGCCAGCAGCCAAGATTGGACTAGCGGGGGACCATACAATGAGCAGTTCTTC.

With regard to this clonotype: Relative to the germline gene, one junction end is altered; a read error may explain this. The chain joins TRBV20-1 to TRBJ2-1, with D possibly TRBD2 on 5 matching bases. This CDR3 is 13 amino acids long. The V gene's germline CDR1 is DFQATT and CDR2 SNEGSKA (reference sequence). The CDR3 sequence is CNARETTRNEQFF. The CDR3 coding sequence is TGCAATGCTAGGGAGACCACCCGCAATGAGCAGTTCTTC.

This clonotype has only a few counts. At one boundary the junction diverges from the germline segment, which might be a read error. CDR3 in DNA: TGTGCCATCAGGGAGTCTTGGTCTGGAAACACCATATATTTT. It encodes CAIRESWSGNTIYF. The genes are TRBV10-3 and TRBJ1-3; D unclear. The CDR3 has 14 residues. Germline V gene lookup returns CDR1 ENHRY and CDR2 SYGVKD.

This clonotype was seen a few times. The chain recombines TRBV12-3 or TRBV12-4 with TRBJ1-1; D ambiguous. The V end was cut by 5 bases, the J end by 10 bases, with 20 bases between. CDR3 length: 14 residues. The CDR3 DNA is TGTGCCAGCAGTGACGTTGGCGCGGCAGTCGGAGCTTTCTTT. Protein: CASSDVGAAVGAFF.

The table lists this clonotype with a few counts. The genes are TRBV10-3 and TRBJ2-3, with 8 bases identical to TRBD2. CDR3 length equals 14 residues. V lost 6 bases and J lost 6; bases outside the gene matches: 8. CDR1 and CDR2 (germline): ENHRY, SYGVKD. The chain's CDR3 is CAISGGAAGDTQYF. The CDR3 DNA reads as TGTGCCATCAGCGGGGGGGCCGCTGGGGATACGCAGTATTTT.

This clonotype was detected a few times. The rearrangement links TRBV20-1 to TRBJ1-5; D remains ambiguous. This CDR3 has 14 residues. V dropped 3 bases and J dropped 2 bases, with 11 bases sitting between them. Germline loops: CDR1 DFQATT, CDR2 SNEGSKA (reference sequence). CDR3 protein: CSASPGMRNQPQHF. The DNA of the CDR3 is TGCAGTGCTAGTCCCGGTATGCGCAATCAGCCCCAGCATTTT.

The J gene is TRBJ2-5, the V gene TRBV2; no clear D. From germline, CDR1 is SNHLY and CDR2 FYNNEI. This CDR3 region has 12 residues. V lost 6 bases and J 6 bases, leaving 11 bases between the germline ends. The CDR3 coding sequence is TGTGCCAGCAGACGCACAACCCAGACCCAGTACTTC. Translation: CASRRTTQTQYF.

This clonotype was seen only a few times. The chain links TRBV6-2 or TRBV6-3 to TRBJ1-1; D may be TRBD1 (5 bases). Trimming stripped 5 bases from V and 5 bases from J, with 18 bases between. CDR1 and CDR2 from the germline V gene are MNHEY and SVGEGT. The CDR3 sequence is 15 residues long. The CDR3 region has the DNA TGTGCCAGCAGTGACCATGGAGGGGAATATACTGAAGCTTTCTTT. As protein: CASSDHGGEYTEAFF.